Listed below are T cell receptor beta chains from one sample, sequenced in a study of shared clonotypes between healthy human individuals. This table comes from immunoSEQ multiplex PCR, and its TCRdb copy is limited to in-frame clones, with some not included. The profile shows a few hundred thousand clones, 60% to 80% of them singletons. The sequencing sample was made of PBMCs. Receptors originate from a woman aged 40 to 55 in good health. Some clones in this sample may be carry-over from other donors' samples. Both conserved end residues are part of each CDR3. The D gene is left open where the match is weak. Size tells how often a clone was seen (once, few, many) or the class of an expanded clone, and some rows leave it out.

j_call d_call clone_size v_call cdr3_length cdr3_aa cdr3_nt
TRBJ2-1 TRBD2 NA TRBV18 17 CASSPQTSGRRYNEQFF TGTGCCAGCTCACCACAGACTAGCGGGAGGAGGTACAATGAGCAGTTCTTC
TRBJ1-2 NA NA TRBV5-5 13 CASSPWTYYGYTF TGTGCCAGCAGCCCCTGGACATACTATGGCTACACCTTC
TRBJ1-4 NA NA TRBV25-1 13 CASRGDPGEKLFF TGTGCCTCCCGGGGGGACCCGGGAGAAAAACTGTTTTTT
TRBJ1-2 NA NA TRBV6-1 13 CASTEEIGSGYTF TGTGCCAGCACCGAAGAAATTGGTTCTGGCTACACCTTC
TRBJ2-3 TRBD2 few TRBV9 16 CASSVGASGSADTQYF TGTGCCAGCAGCGTAGGGGCTAGCGGGAGTGCAGATACGCAGTATTTT
TRBJ1-1 TRBD1 NA TRBV27 14 CASSSRGPDTEAFF TGTGCCAGCAGTTCAAGGGGGCCGGACACTGAAGCTTTCTTT
TRBJ2-1 TRBD2 many TRBV4-3 15 CASSQGLAGVNEQFF TGCGCCAGCAGCCAAGGTCTAGCGGGAGTCAATGAGCAGTTCTTC
TRBJ2-1 TRBD2 NA TRBV19 16 CASSSPPGLRYNEQFF TGTGCCAGTAGTTCACCTCCGGGACTACGGTACAATGAGCAGTTCTTC
TRBJ2-7 NA NA TRBV2 12 CASSEAGYEQYF TGTGCCAGCAGTGAAGCGGGGTACGAGCAGTACTTC
TRBJ2-7 TRBD1 NA TRBV11-2 15 CASSLGGGVGYEQYF TGTGCCAGCAGCTTAGGAGGGGGCGTTGGCTACGAGCAGTACTTC
TRBJ2-4 TRBD1 NA TRBV19 16 CASSQSGGLVKNIQYF TGTGCCAGTAGTCAATCAGGGGGCTTAGTCAAAAACATTCAGTACTTC
TRBJ2-1 NA NA TRBV18 13 CASSPPSSGEQFF TGTGCCAGCTCACCACCCTCTAGTGGTGAGCAGTTCTTC
TRBJ1-2 NA few TRBV14 14 CASSRGSLFYGYTF TGTGCCAGCAGCCGGGGCAGTCTATTCTATGGCTACACCTTC
TRBJ2-7 NA NA TRBV6-5 16 CASSYSELVPSYEQYF TGTGCCAGCAGTTACTCGGAACTAGTTCCCTCCTACGAGCAGTACTTC
TRBJ1-6 TRBD1 NA TRBV10-3 15 CAINSGTAQNSPLHF TGTGCCATCAATTCCGGGACAGCTCAGAATTCACCCCTCCACTTT
TRBJ2-2 TRBD2 once TRBV30 17 CAWSVSTSGRVTGELFF TGTGCCTGGAGTGTAAGTACTAGCGGGAGGGTCACCGGGGAGCTGTTTTTT
TRBJ2-1 NA NA TRBV7-8 19 CASSPPPRQTPASYNEQFF TGTGCCAGCAGCCCCCCCCCGCGGCAGACACCTGCCTCCTACAATGAGCAGTTCTTC
TRBJ2-3 NA NA TRBV28 15 CASRTQEISTDTQYF TGTGCCAGCAGGACACAGGAGATTAGCACAGATACGCAGTATTTT
TRBJ2-1 NA once TRBV28 13 CASTRGSHNEQFF TGTGCCAGCACCCGCGGGTCCCACAATGAGCAGTTCTTC
TRBJ2-5 NA NA TRBV2 13 CASSGDQIETQYF TGTGCCAGCAGCGGAGACCAAATCGAGACCCAGTACTTC
TRBJ1-5 NA NA TRBV27 17 CASSLNGGQGVNQPQHF TGTGCCAGCAGTCTAAACGGCGGCCAGGGCGTCAATCAGCCCCAGCATTTT
TRBJ2-1 NA once TRBV15 14 CATSRDWSLHEQFF TGTGCCACCAGCAGAGATTGGAGTTTACATGAGCAGTTCTTC
TRBJ2-3 NA many TRBV6-4 14 CASSVQGGTDTQYF TGTGCCAGCAGTGTTCAGGGTGGCACAGATACGCAGTATTTT
TRBJ2-7 NA NA TRBV18 16 CASSPMAGGVSYEQYF TGTGCCAGCTCACCAATGGCCGGTGGGGTCTCCTACGAGCAGTACTTC
TRBJ2-1 TRBD2 NA TRBV28 15 CASSLTSGRGNEQFF TGTGCCAGCAGCCTTACTAGCGGGAGGGGGAATGAGCAGTTCTTC
TRBJ1-1 NA once TRBV27 15 CASSLSMRGNTEAFF TGTGCCAGCAGTTTATCTATGCGGGGGAACACTGAAGCTTTCTTT
TRBJ2-5 TRBD2 NA TRBV6-1 15 CASSEAGTRRETQYF TGTGCCAGCAGTGAAGCGGGGACTAGGCGGGAGACCCAGTACTTC
TRBJ1-2 NA once TRBV6-1 14 CASSRDGVNYGYTF TGTGCCAGCAGTAGAGACGGGGTGAACTATGGCTACACCTTC
TRBJ2-3 TRBD1 few TRBV2 14 CASSGTGGADTQYF TGTGCCAGCAGCGGGACAGGGGGGGCAGATACGCAGTATTTT
TRBJ2-6 NA few TRBV6-1 15 CASSELGAGANVLTF TGTGCCAGCAGTGAACTGGGGGCTGGGGCCAACGTCCTGACTTTC
TRBJ2-7 NA NA TRBV7-8 13 CASSFPGWYEQYF TGTGCCAGCAGCTTCCCCGGATGGTACGAGCAGTACTTC
TRBJ1-6 NA NA TRBV6-5 15 CASSYDSPPVKALHF TGTGCCAGCAGCTACGACAGTCCCCCTGTGAAAGCCCTCCACTTT
TRBJ2-7 NA once TRBV27 16 CASRPFWDGGSYEQYF TGTGCCAGCCGTCCGTTTTGGGACGGGGGCTCCTACGAGCAGTACTTC
TRBJ1-2 TRBD1 NA TRBV28 16 CASSRKTGGAGYGYTF TGTGCCAGCAGTCGTAAGACAGGGGGCGCGGGCTATGGCTACACCTTC
TRBJ2-3 NA NA TRBV2 15 CASTPLTGRTDTQYF TGTGCCAGCACCCCTCTTACAGGACGCACAGATACGCAGTATTTT
TRBJ1-1 NA few TRBV25-1 13 CASSIGFGTEAFF TGTGCCAGCAGCATAGGGTTTGGCACTGAAGCTTTCTTT
TRBJ2-5 NA NA TRBV7-9 14 CASSLRSLRETQYF TGTGCCAGCAGCTTACGGTCCCTAAGGGAGACCCAGTACTTC
TRBJ1-4 NA NA TRBV7-9 15 CASSRTDARGEKLFF TGTGCCAGCAGCCGCACGGACGCCCGCGGTGAAAAACTGTTTTTT
TRBJ1-2 NA NA TRBV30 14 CARVCTLFFVGYTF TGTGCCCGGGTCTGTACCCTGTTTTTTGTGGGCTACACCTTC
TRBJ2-7 TRBD2 NA TRBV6-1 14 CASSVSGSPYEQYF TGTGCCAGCAGTGTAAGCGGGAGTCCCTACGAGCAGTACTTC
TRBJ1-2 NA NA TRBV11-1 14 CASSLGPGWSGYTF TGTGCCAGCAGCTTGGGCCCGGGTTGGAGTGGCTACACCTTC
TRBJ1-5 NA NA TRBV29-1 13 CSAGWGEDQPQHF TGCAGCGCAGGATGGGGGGAGGATCAGCCCCAGCATTTT